Each of the 17 T cell receptor beta chains below was sequenced from the same sample in a study of Tregs in tolerant kidney transplant recipients. Only in-frame clones appear in the TCRdb table, and some are missing; sequencing was by immunoSEQ multiplex PCR. The sample carries about 100,000 clones, over 85% recorded once. The source material was CD4+ T cells from blood, sampled before the transplant. Receptors were obtained from a human donor who received a combined kidney and bone marrow transplant.

This sequence joins TRBV5-3 and TRBJ2-1, with a weak D call TRBD2 (6 bases). TRBV5-3 is designated an ORF whose function remains uncertain. CDR3 size: 13 residues. Trimming left V 4 bases short and J 10 bases short, with 15 bases between. The CDR3 sequence: CARSGGRLGEQFF. In DNA form, the CDR3 reads TGTGCCAGAAGCGGGGGGAGACTCGGGGAGCAGTTCTTC.

This sequence joins TRBV12-5 and TRBJ2-1; 8 bases align to TRBD2. Trimming removed 2 bases from V and 2 bases from J; junction bases left unmatched: 2. The germline V gene has CDR1 LGHNT and CDR2 FRNRAP. CDR3 length equals 15 residues. The CDR3 coding sequence is TGTGCTAGTGGTTTGCGGGGGGGGGCCTACAATGAGCAGTTCTTC. Translated, it gives CASGLRGGAYNEQFF.

This rearrangement joins TRBV9 to TRBJ1-2; the match to TRBD1 covers 11 bases. CDR3 length: 16 amino acids. In germline, CDR1 is SGDLS, CDR2 YYNGEE. V gave up 0 bases and J gave up 8 bases; unmatched junction bases: 9. The CDR3 DNA sequence: TGTGCCAGCAGCGTAGCTATCGGACAGGGGGCGGACGGCTACACCTTC. Protein sequence: CASSVAIGQGADGYTF.

The V gene is TRBV5-1, the J gene TRBJ2-3, with 8 bases identical to TRBD2. Trimming removed 2 bases from V and 5 bases from J; junction bases left unmatched: 7. Per the germline V gene, CDR1 is SGHRS and CDR2 is YFSETQ. The CDR3 is 15 amino acids. This CDR3 is CASSLGTSGGDTQYF. Written as DNA, the CDR3 is TGCGCCAGCAGCTTAGGCACTAGCGGTGGAGATACGCAGTATTTT.

For this clone: This same CDR3 is encoded by further DNA sequences in the sample. CDR3 loop: CASNRGTDTQYF. The DNA for the CDR3 is TGTGCCAGCAACAGGGGCACAGATACGCAGTATTTT. The chain has TRBV25-1 and TRBJ2-3; TRBD1 might be the D (6 bases). Germline V gene lookup returns CDR1 MGHDK and CDR2 SYGVNS. V was clipped by 7 bases and J by 1 base, with 6 bases between them. This CDR3 spans 12 amino acids.

The J gene is TRBJ2-2, the V gene TRBV7-3; 11 nucleotides match TRBD2. CDR3 length: 18 residues. Losses at the gene ends were 2 bases for V and 2 bases for J; bases not matched to a gene: 7. CDR1 is SGHTA and CDR2 is FQGTGA in the germline V gene. CDR3 coding DNA: TGTGCCAGCAGCTTACTAGCGGGGGGAATAAAAAACACCGGGGAGCTGTTTTTT. Its protein product is CASSLLAGGIKNTGELFF.

This chain joins TRBV2 and TRBJ2-3; TRBD2 is a possible D gene (5 bases). Trimming shortened V by 2 bases and J by 5 bases, and 11 bases separated the two germline ends. Germline V gene lookup returns CDR1 SNHLY and CDR2 FYNNEI. The CDR3 length is 14 residues. CDR3 nucleotide sequence: TGTGCCAGCAGTGAATTAAGGGAGAGAGATACGCAGTATTTT. The encoded protein is CASSELRERDTQYF. The complete variable domain, with remaining parts taken from reference TRBV2 and TRBJ2-3, reads EPEVTQTPSHQVTQMGQEVILRCVPISNHLYFYWYRQILGQKVEFLVSFYNNEISEKSEIFDDQFSVERPDGSNFTLKIRSTKLEDSAMYFCASSELRERDTQYFGPGTRLTVL.

The chain links TRBV7-9 to TRBJ2-7; perhaps TRBD1 as D (5 bases). There are 13 residues in the CDR3. CDR1 is SEHNR, CDR2 FQNEAQ, per germline (reference sequence). The ends were cut back, 6 bases at V and 1 base at J, with 10 bases in the middle. DNA of the CDR3: TGTGCCAGCAGTCCCCCAGGGTCCTACGAGCAGTACTTC. Its protein product is CASSPPGSYEQYF. Drawing the rest from reference TRBV7-9 and TRBJ2-7, the complete variable domain is DTGVSQNPRHKITKRGQNVTFRCDPISEHNRLYWYRQTLGQGPEFLTYFQNEAQLEKSRLLSDRFSAERPKGSFSTLEIQRTEQGDSAMYLCASSPPGSYEQYFGPGTRLTVT.

The V gene is TRBV29-1, the J gene TRBJ1-2; weak D call: TRBD1 (5 bases). V dropped 0 bases and J dropped 9 bases, with 14 bases sitting between them. The CDR3 runs to 13 residues. Germline loops: CDR1 SQVTM, CDR2 ANQGSEA. Here the CDR3 DNA reads TGCAGCGTTGAAGATTGGAATGGGGGGAGCTACACCTTC. Translated, it gives CSVEDWNGGSYTF.

The chain couples TRBV5-1 to TRBJ1-5; maybe TRBD1 (6 bases). Trimming took off 7 bases at V and 4 bases at J, with 15 bases between the two ends. The CDR3 is 14 amino acids. Looked up from germline, CDR1 is SGHRS and CDR2 is YFSETQ. DNA of the CDR3: TGCGCCAGCGGCCCAGGGGATGGGAATCAGCCCCAGCATTTT. It yields the protein CASGPGDGNQPQHF.

This clone was seen once. This chain's CDR3 is CASSPQAGNPWGTEAFF. The DNA for the CDR3 is TGCGCCAGCAGCCCACAGGCGGGAAATCCTTGGGGCACTGAAGCTTTCTTT. The chain links TRBV4-3 to TRBJ1-1, with D maybe TRBD1 (5 bases). V dropped 4 bases and J dropped 4 bases, with 22 bases sitting between them. Germline V CDR1 and CDR2: LGHNA, YSLEER. The CDR3 contains 17 residues.

The rearrangement links TRBV4-2 to TRBJ2-1, with 13 bases that match TRBD2. The V and J ends lost 2 bases and 1 base, in that order; junction bases with no gene match: 20. The germline gives CDR1 LGHNA, CDR2 YNFKEQ. The CDR3 runs 23 residues. This CDR3 reads CASSQPHYPWTSGGPTSYNEQFF. The CDR3 coding sequence is TGTGCCAGCAGCCAACCCCACTACCCCTGGACTAGCGGGGGCCCGACGTCCTACAATGAGCAGTTCTTC.

The rearrangement uses TRBV6-1 and TRBJ2-1; 12 bases agree with TRBD2. Unmatched junction bases numbered 9, after V lost 3 bases and J lost 6 bases. The germline V gene has CDR1 MNHNS and CDR2 SASEGT. The CDR3 runs 17 residues. In nucleotides, the CDR3 is TGTGCCAGCAGTGATTTCAAGTCTAGCGGGAGGGGCAATGAGCAGTTCTTC. This gives the protein CASSDFKSSGRGNEQFF.

V usage is TRBV28 and J usage is TRBJ1-1; the D gene is possibly TRBD1 (5 bases). CDR3 length: 17 residues. The V and J ends lost 7 bases and 0 bases respectively, with 21 bases between them. From germline, CDR1 is MDHEN and CDR2 SYDVKM. The CDR3 nucleotides read TGTGCCAGCACCGTAGATTGGCTCCTAGGGGTGAACACTGAAGCTTTCTTT. Protein: CASTVDWLLGVNTEAFF.

The chain has TRBV29-1 and TRBJ1-1; a possible D gene is TRBD1 (6 bases). The CDR3 contains 15 residues. Looked up from germline, CDR1 is SQVTM and CDR2 is ANQGSEA. V shed 4 bases and J shed 6 bases, with 21 bases lying between them. The CDR3 nucleotides are TGCAGCGTTGCACAGGGTAACCTGATGGGTTCTGAAGCTTTCTTT. Translated, it gives CSVAQGNLMGSEAFF.

The rearrangement joins TRBV20-1 to TRBJ2-7; possible D gene TRBD1, 6 bases. The germline V gene encodes CDR1 DFQATT and CDR2 SNEGSKA (reference sequence). The ends were cut back, 5 bases at V and 4 bases at J, with 6 bases in the middle. The CDR3 is 10 residues long. This chain's CDR3 is CSAGQYEQYF. CDR3 nucleotide sequence: TGCAGTGCTGGACAGTACGAGCAGTACTTC.

J is TRBJ2-5 and V is TRBV6-5; TRBD2 matches at 8 bases. The CDR3 extends over 14 amino acids. CDR1 MNHEY and CDR2 SVGAGI come from the germline V gene. The ends lost 5 bases at V and 9 bases at J; junction bases unmatched: 11. CDR3: CASSRRGGRGAQYF. The CDR3 DNA sequence: TGTGCCAGCAGTCGCCGGGGGGGCCGCGGGGCCCAGTACTTC.